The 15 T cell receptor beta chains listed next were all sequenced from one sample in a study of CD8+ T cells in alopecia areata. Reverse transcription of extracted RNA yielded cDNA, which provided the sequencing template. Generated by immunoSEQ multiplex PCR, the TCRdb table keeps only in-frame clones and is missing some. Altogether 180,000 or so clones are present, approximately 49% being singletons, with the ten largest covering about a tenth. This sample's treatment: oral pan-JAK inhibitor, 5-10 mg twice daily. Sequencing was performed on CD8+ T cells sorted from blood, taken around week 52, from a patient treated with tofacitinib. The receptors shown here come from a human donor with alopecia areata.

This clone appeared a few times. The CDR3: CTSSQPREARENYEQYF. CDR3 sequence (DNA): TGCACCAGCAGCCAGCCCCGTGAAGCCCGCGAAAACTACGAGCAGTACTTC. V gene TRBV1 combines with J gene TRBJ2-7; no check of the table's D call, TRBD2, against the DNA was made. TRBV1 is a known pseudogene. The length of the CDR3 is 17 residues.

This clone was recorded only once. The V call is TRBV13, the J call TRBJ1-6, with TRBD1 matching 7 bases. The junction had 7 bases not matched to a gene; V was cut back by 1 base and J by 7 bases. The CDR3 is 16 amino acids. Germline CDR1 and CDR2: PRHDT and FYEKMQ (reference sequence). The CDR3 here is CASSLARGGINSPLHF. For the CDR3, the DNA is TGTGCCAGCAGCTTAGCTAGAGGGGGCATCAATTCACCCCTCCACTTT.

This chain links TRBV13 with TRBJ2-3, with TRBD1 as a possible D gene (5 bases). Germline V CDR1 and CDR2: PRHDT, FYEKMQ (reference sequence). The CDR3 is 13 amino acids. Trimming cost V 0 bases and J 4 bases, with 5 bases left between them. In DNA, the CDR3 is TGTGCCAGCAGCTTAGGAGGGGCAGATACGCAGTATTTT. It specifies CASSLGGADTQYF.

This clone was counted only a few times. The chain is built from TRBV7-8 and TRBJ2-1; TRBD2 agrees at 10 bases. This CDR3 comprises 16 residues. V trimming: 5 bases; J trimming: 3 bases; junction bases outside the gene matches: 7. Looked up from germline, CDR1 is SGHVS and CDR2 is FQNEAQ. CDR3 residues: CASSPVLAGVYNEQFF. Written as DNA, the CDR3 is TGTGCCAGCAGCCCAGTCCTAGCGGGGGTCTACAATGAGCAGTTCTTC.

CDR3 amino acids: CASSQTNNEKLFF. The CDR3 DNA is TGCGCCAGCAGCCAGACCAATAATGAAAAACTGTTTTTT. The V and J genes are TRBV4-3 and TRBJ1-4; no firm D call. The CDR3 extends over 13 amino acids. CDR1 LGHNA and CDR2 YSLEER come from the germline V gene. V shed 3 bases and J shed 4 bases, with 6 bases lying between them.

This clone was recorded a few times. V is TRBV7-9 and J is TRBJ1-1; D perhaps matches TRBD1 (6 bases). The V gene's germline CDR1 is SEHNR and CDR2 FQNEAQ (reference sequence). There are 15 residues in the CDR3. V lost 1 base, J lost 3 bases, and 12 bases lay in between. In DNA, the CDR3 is TGTGCCAGCAGCTTAGAGGGGGGCCGGTACACTGAAGCTTTCTTT. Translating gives CASSLEGGRYTEAFF.

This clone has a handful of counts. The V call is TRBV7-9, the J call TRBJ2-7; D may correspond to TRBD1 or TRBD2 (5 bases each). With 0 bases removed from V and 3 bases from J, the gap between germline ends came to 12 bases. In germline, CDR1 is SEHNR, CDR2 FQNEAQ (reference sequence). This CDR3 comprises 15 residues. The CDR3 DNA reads TGTGCCAGCAGCTTAGCTCAGGGACGGATCTACGAGCAGTACTTC. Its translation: CASSLAQGRIYEQYF. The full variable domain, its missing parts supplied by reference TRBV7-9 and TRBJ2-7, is DTGVSQNPRHKITKRGQNVTFRCDPISEHNRLYWYRQTLGQGPEFLTYFQNEAQLEKSRLLSDRFSAERPKGSFSTLEIQRTEQGDSAMYLCASSLAQGRIYEQYFGPGTRLTVT.

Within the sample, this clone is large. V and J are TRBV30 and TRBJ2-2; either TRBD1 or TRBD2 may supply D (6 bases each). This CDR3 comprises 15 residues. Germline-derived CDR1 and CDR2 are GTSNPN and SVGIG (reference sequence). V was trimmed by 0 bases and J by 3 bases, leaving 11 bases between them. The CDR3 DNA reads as TGTGCCTGGAGTGTACGGGGGCAAGACACCGGGGAGCTGTTTTTT. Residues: CAWSVRGQDTGELFF.

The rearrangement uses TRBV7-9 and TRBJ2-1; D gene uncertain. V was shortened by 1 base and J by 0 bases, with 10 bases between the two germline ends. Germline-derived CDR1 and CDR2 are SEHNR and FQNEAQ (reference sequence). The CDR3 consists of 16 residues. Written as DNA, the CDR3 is TGTGCCAGCAGCTTAGGGAGTCCAGGCTCCTACAATGAGCAGTTCTTC. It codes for CASSLGSPGSYNEQFF. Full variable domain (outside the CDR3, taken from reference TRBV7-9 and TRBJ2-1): DTGVSQNPRHKITKRGQNVTFRCDPISEHNRLYWYRQTLGQGPEFLTYFQNEAQLEKSRLLSDRFSAERPKGSFSTLEIQRTEQGDSAMYLCASSLGSPGSYNEQFFGPGTRLTVL.

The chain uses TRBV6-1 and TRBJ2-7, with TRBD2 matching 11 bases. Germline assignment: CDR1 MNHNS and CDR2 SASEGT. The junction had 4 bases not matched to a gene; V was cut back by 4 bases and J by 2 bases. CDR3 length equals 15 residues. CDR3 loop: CASSATSGGPYEQYF. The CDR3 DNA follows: TGTGCCAGCAGTGCCACTAGCGGGGGTCCCTACGAGCAGTACTTC.

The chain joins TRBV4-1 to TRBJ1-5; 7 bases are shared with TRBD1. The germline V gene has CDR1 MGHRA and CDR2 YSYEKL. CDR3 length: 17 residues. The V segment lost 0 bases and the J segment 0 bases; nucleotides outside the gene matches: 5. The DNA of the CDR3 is TGCGCCAGCAGCCAAGATGGACAGGAGTATAGCAATCAGCCCCAGCATTTT. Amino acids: CASSQDGQEYSNQPQHF.

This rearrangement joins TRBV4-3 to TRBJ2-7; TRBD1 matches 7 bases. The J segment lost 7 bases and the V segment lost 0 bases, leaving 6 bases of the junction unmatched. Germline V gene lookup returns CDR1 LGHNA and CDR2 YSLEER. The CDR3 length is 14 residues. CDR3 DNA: TGCGCCAGCAGCCAAGATCCGACAGGGCAAGAGCAGTACTTC. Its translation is CASSQDPTGQEQYF.

The CDR3 sequence is CASSLSGGYEQYF. The CDR3 DNA follows: TGTGCCAGCAGTTTATCTGGGGGTTACGAGCAGTACTTC. The chain couples TRBV27 to TRBJ2-7; D could derive from TRBD1 or TRBD2 (5 bases each). This CDR3 comprises 13 residues. The ends were cut back, 0 bases at V and 4 bases at J, with 7 bases in the middle. Per germline, CDR1 MNHEY and CDR2 SMNVEV (reference sequence).

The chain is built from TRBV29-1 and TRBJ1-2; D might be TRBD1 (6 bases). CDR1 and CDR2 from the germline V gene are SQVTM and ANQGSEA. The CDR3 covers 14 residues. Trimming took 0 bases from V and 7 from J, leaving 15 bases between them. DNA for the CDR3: TGCAGCGTTGAAGATCTTACAGGGTTGGGTGGCTACACCTTC. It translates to CSVEDLTGLGGYTF.

Here the CDR3 DNA reads TGTGCCAGTCAACAGGGGGGCATGTACAATGAGCAGTTCTTC. Protein: CASQQGGMYNEQFF. The chain combines TRBV6-5 with TRBJ2-1, with 8 bases fitting TRBD1. Germline CDR1 and CDR2: MNHEY and SVGAGI. This CDR3 has 14 amino acids. J lost 4 bases, V lost 9 bases, and 8 bases had no gene match.